This TCR beta chain was obtained from a study of blood T cells in healthy people across ages. A J-beta primer mix and a sample-barcoded 5' primer were used in a second PCR of roughly 6 to 12 cycles. Each of the samples gave a minimum of 2.5 million paired-end reads that contained CDR3. TCRdb reprocessed the 5' RACE reads with MiXCR, giving one entry per CDR3 protein. Of about 2 million distinct CDR3 sequences listed, approximately 50% are singletons. This clonotype was detected only a few times. The antigen remains undetermined. Overall study results and limits: The fall in TCR beta diversity per million T cells was roughly linear with age.

CDR1 and CDR2 from the germline V gene are LGHNA and YNFKEQ. V trimming: 3 bases; J trimming: 2 bases; junction bases outside the gene matches: 5. This CDR3 has 15 residues. The clonotype originates from a middle-aged woman in good health. The genes are TRBV4-2 and TRBJ1-2; 8 bases agree with TRBD1. The specimen was blood. CDR3 sequence: CASSHPRQGNYGYTF. The CDR3 DNA reads as TGTGCCAGCAGCCACCCTCGACAGGGGAACTATGGCTACACCTTC.